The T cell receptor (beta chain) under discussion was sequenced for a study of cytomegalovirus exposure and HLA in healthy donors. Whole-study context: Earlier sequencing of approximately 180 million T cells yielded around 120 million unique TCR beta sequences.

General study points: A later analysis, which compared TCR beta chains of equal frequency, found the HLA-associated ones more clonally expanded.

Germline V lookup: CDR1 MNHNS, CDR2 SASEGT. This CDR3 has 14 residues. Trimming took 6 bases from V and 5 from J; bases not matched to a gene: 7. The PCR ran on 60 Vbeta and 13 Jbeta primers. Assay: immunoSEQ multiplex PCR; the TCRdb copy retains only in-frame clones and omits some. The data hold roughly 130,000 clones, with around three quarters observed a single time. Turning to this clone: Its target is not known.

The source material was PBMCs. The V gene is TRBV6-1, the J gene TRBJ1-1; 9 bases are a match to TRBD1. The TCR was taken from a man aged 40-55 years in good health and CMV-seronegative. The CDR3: CASRGTGLGTEAFF. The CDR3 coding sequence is TGTGCCAGCAGGGGGACAGGGCTGGGGACTGAAGCTTTCTTT.